One sample yielded the 24 T cell receptor beta chains listed below, sequenced in a study of cytomegalovirus exposure and HLA in healthy donors. The PCR contained 60 Vbeta and 13 Jbeta primers. The protocol was immunoSEQ multiplex PCR, while the TCRdb copy is restricted to in-frame clones and leaves out a portion. This sample yields 200,000 or so clones, of which about 80% are seen a single time; around 2.2% belongs to the top ten. Material for sequencing was PBMCs. These receptors were taken from a woman younger than 35 in good health and CMV-seropositive.

In the case of this clone: In the same sample, other DNA sequences code for this CDR3. The chain has TRBV6-5 and TRBJ1-6; D uncertain. CDR3 size: 14 residues. From germline, CDR1 is MNHEY and CDR2 SVGAGI. The V end was cut by 0 bases, the J end by 8 bases, with 8 bases between. The chain's CDR3 is CASSYSTGDSPLHF. Written as DNA, the CDR3 is TGTGCCAGCAGTTACTCGACGGGTGATTCACCCCTCCACTTT.

This chain joins TRBV4-3 and TRBJ1-2; 8 nucleotides align to TRBD1. The V and J ends lost 3 bases and 0 bases, in that order; junction bases with no gene match: 6. The CDR3 contains 16 residues. Per the germline V gene, CDR1 is LGHNA and CDR2 is YSLEER. The CDR3 bases are TGCGCCAGCAGCCACGTGACAGGGGAGGCTAACTATGGCTACACCTTC. Translating it yields CASSHVTGEANYGYTF.

This clone was picked up a small number of times. The J gene is TRBJ2-2, the V gene TRBV27; 7 nucleotides agree with TRBD1. After removal of 6 bases from V and 4 bases from J, the junction contained 8 bases not matched to a gene. Germline V gives CDR1 MNHEY, CDR2 SMNVEV (reference sequence). This CDR3 is built from 15 residues. DNA for the CDR3: TGTGCCAGCAGGCTGACAGGGTGGTTCACCGGGGAGCTGTTTTTT. Translation: CASRLTGWFTGELFF.

In DNA form, the CDR3 reads TGTGCCAGCAGTGAGGCAGGGGATGTAGTAGAGACCCAGTACTTC. This codes for CASSEAGDVVETQYF. The genes are TRBV28 and TRBJ2-5; a possible D gene is TRBD1 (6 bases). The V and J ends lost 5 bases and 4 bases respectively, with 17 bases between them. The CDR3 extends over 15 amino acids. CDR1 is MDHEN, CDR2 SYDVKM, per germline.

V gene TRBV6-1 combines with J gene TRBJ2-5; TRBD1 matches 8 bases. The length of the CDR3 is 14 residues. V lost 4 bases and J lost 6; bases outside the gene matches: 7. From germline, CDR1 is MNHNS and CDR2 SASEGT. The CDR3 bases are TGTGCCAGCAGTGGACAGGGGAAGAGAAAGACCCAGTACTTC. It is translated as CASSGQGKRKTQYF.

CDR3 loop: CASSPTTGVNSPLHF. CDR3 nucleotides: TGTGCCAGTAGCCCTACAACAGGGGTTAATTCACCCCTCCACTTT. This rearrangement joins TRBV19 to TRBJ1-6, with 7 bases aligning to TRBD1. Germline V CDR1 and CDR2: LNHDA, SQIVND (reference sequence). The ends lost 6 bases at V and 6 bases at J; junction bases unmatched: 8. CDR3 size: 15 residues.

Turning to this clone: This specimen includes other DNA sequences encoding the same CDR3. The J gene is TRBJ1-4, the V gene TRBV19; no reliable D call. Per the germline V gene, CDR1 is LNHDA and CDR2 is SQIVND (reference sequence). CDR3 size: 15 residues. V was clipped by 7 bases and J by 0 bases, with 12 bases between them. The CDR3 protein is CASTRPSATNEKLFF. The CDR3 DNA follows: TGTGCCAGTACCCGTCCTTCGGCAACTAATGAAAAACTGTTTTTT.

The chain is built from TRBV19 and TRBJ2-3, with D possibly matching TRBD1 (6 bases). The CDR3 is 16 amino acids. Trimming removed 5 bases at V and 2 bases at J, with 17 bases between. The germline V gene encodes CDR1 LNHDA and CDR2 SQIVND (reference sequence). The CDR3 DNA reads TGTGCCAGTAGTCCCGGCCGGACAGACTACACAGATACGCAGTATTTT. Protein product: CASSPGRTDYTDTQYF. Supplemented by reference TRBV19 and TRBJ2-3, the full variable domain reads DGGITQSPKYLFRKEGQNVTLSCEQNLNHDAMYWYRQDPGQGLRLIYYSQIVNDFQKGDIAEGYSVSREKKESFPLTVTSAQKNPTAFYLCASSPGRTDYTDTQYFGPGTRLTVL.

The chain carries TRBV13 and TRBJ2-7; 8 nucleotides align to TRBD1. CDR3 length equals 17 residues. V lost 4 bases to trimming and J lost 5 bases; unmatched junction nucleotides: 16. Germline V gene lookup returns CDR1 PRHDT and CDR2 FYEKMQ (reference sequence). The CDR3 sequence: CASSSASTGAITNEQYF. The CDR3 DNA reads TGTGCCAGCAGCTCCGCCTCGACAGGGGCCATTACCAACGAGCAGTACTTC.

The CDR3, as DNA: TGTGCCAGCAGCTTCGGAGAGACTGAAGCTTTCTTT. The encoded protein is CASSFGETEAFF. The gene calls are TRBV11-2 and TRBJ1-1; D remains unclear. V lost 3 bases and J 5 bases, leaving 7 bases between the germline ends. Germline-derived CDR1 and CDR2 are SGHAT and FQNNGV. The CDR3 loop spans 12 amino acids.

This chain joins TRBV18 and TRBJ1-4; the D gene is possibly TRBD1 (6 bases). The ends were cut back, 3 bases at V and 0 bases at J, with 17 bases in the middle. The germline V gene has CDR1 KGHSH and CDR2 LQKENI. The CDR3 extends over 18 amino acids. The CDR3 DNA follows: TGTGCCAGCTCACCTAGGACAGCGGTTCAACCAACTAATGAAAAACTGTTTTTT. It is translated as CASSPRTAVQPTNEKLFF.

This clone was counted a single time. The CDR3: CASSNSLNTEAFF. For the CDR3, the DNA is TGTGCCAGCAGTAACAGTCTGAACACTGAAGCTTTCTTT. The chain carries TRBV28 and TRBJ1-1; D remains unclear. Deletions cut 5 bases from V and 0 bases from J, with 7 bases between. CDR1 MDHEN and CDR2 SYDVKM come from the germline V gene. This CDR3 region has 13 residues.

The V call is TRBV19, the J call TRBJ2-2; TRBD2 might be the D (6 bases). Germline V gene sequence: CDR1 LNHDA, CDR2 SQIVND (reference sequence). The V gene lost 11 bases and the J gene lost 6 bases, with 22 bases spanning the gap. The CDR3 is 15 amino acids. CDR3 sequence reads: CASQTRGSGAGELFF. In DNA, the CDR3 is TGTGCCTCACAAACCCGGGGGAGCGGCGCCGGGGAGCTGTTTTTT.

CDR3 protein: CASSLNWDSSYNEQFF. CDR3 nucleotide sequence: TGTGCCAGCAGCTTAAATTGGGACAGTTCCTACAATGAGCAGTTCTTC. This sequence joins TRBV7-2 and TRBJ2-1; 7 nucleotides agree with TRBD1. This CDR3 has 16 residues. V was pared by 2 bases and J by 1 base, with 5 bases of the junction left unmatched. The germline gives CDR1 SGHTA, CDR2 FQGNSA.

As DNA, the CDR3 is TGTGCCACCAGCAGAGATATGCCGGGACAGGGGGTTGAGACCCAGTACTTC. This gives the protein CATSRDMPGQGVETQYF. The chain is built from TRBV15 and TRBJ2-5, with 11 bases fitting TRBD1. Unmatched junction bases numbered 8, after V lost 0 bases and J lost 5 bases. CDR1 and CDR2 (germline): LNHNV, YYDKDF (reference sequence). The CDR3 runs to 17 residues.

The rearrangement joins TRBV4-2 to TRBJ2-5, with 11 bases matching TRBD2. There are 17 residues in the CDR3. Per germline, CDR1 LGHNA and CDR2 YNFKEQ. J was trimmed by 5 bases and V by 1 base; bases with no gene match: 9. The chain's CDR3 is CASSQGEASGGPETQYF. The CDR3 region has the DNA TGTGCCAGCAGCCAAGGGGAGGCTAGCGGGGGGCCGGAGACCCAGTACTTC.

V is TRBV6-1 and J is TRBJ2-6; maybe TRBD1 (5 bases). The CDR3 loop spans 17 amino acids. The V and J ends lost 3 bases and 2 bases respectively, with 14 bases between them. CDR1 and CDR2 (germline): MNHNS, SASEGT. The CDR3 DNA is TGTGCCAGCAGTGAGACTGGGGCCTCCCCTGGGGCCAACGTCCTGACTTTC. Amino acid sequence: CASSETGASPGANVLTF.

A single count supports this clone. The chain recombines TRBV11-2 with TRBJ2-7; D gene unclear. Germline loops: CDR1 SGHAT, CDR2 FQNNGV. Trimming shortened V by 3 bases and J by 3 bases, and 6 bases separated the two germline ends. This CDR3 contains 12 residues. The CDR3 sequence: CASSFSFYEQYF. The CDR3 DNA reads as TGTGCCAGCAGCTTTTCCTTCTACGAGCAGTACTTC.

The J gene is TRBJ1-2, the V gene TRBV11-2, with 8 nucleotides matching TRBD1. The junction had 6 bases not matched to a gene; V was cut back by 3 bases and J by 6 bases. Per the germline V gene, CDR1 is SGHAT and CDR2 is FQNNGV. The CDR3 totals 14 residues. CDR3 bases: TGTGCCAGCAGCTTCAGGGGGCATGAAGATGGCTACACCTTC. Translating it yields CASSFRGHEDGYTF.

This clone was detected only a few times. The V gene is TRBV5-6, the J gene TRBJ1-1; possibly TRBD1 for D (5 bases). V was clipped by 7 bases and J by 1 base, with 11 bases between them. The CDR3 runs 13 residues. Germline CDR1 SGHDT, CDR2 YYEEEE. The CDR3 bases are TGTGCCAGCTCTAACGGGGGGAACACTGAAGCTTTCTTT. It codes for CASSNGGNTEAFF.

This chain uses TRBV5-5 with TRBJ2-5, with 11 bases aligning to TRBD2. In germline, CDR1 is SGHKS, CDR2 YYEKEE (reference sequence). V shed 4 bases, J shed 2 bases, and the junction held 7 bases outside the gene matches. This CDR3 has 16 residues. The DNA for the CDR3 is TGTGCCAGCAGCATAGGGGGGACTAGCGGTCAAGAGACCCAGTACTTC. This gives the protein CASSIGGTSGQETQYF. Full variable domain (outside the CDR3, taken from reference TRBV5-5 and TRBJ2-5): DAGVTQSPTHLIKTRGQQVTLRCSPISGHKSVSWYQQVLGQGPQFIFQYYEKEERGRGNFPDRFSARQFPNYSSELNVNALLLGDSALYLCASSIGGTSGQETQYFGPGTRLLVL.

The V gene is TRBV7-9, the J gene TRBJ2-6, with no clear D. Germline-derived CDR1 and CDR2 are SEHNR and FQNEAQ (reference sequence). V was clipped by 1 base and J by 0 bases, with 13 bases between them. The CDR3 is 18 amino acids. DNA for the CDR3: TGTGCCAGCAGCTTAGTGGCAGGAATAAGCTCTGGGGCCAACGTCCTGACTTTC. It codes for CASSLVAGISSGANVLTF.

The rearrangement joins TRBV28 to TRBJ1-2, with TRBD1 matching over 8 bases. J gave up 8 bases and V 3 bases, and 5 bases lay outside the gene matches. Looked up from germline, CDR1 is MDHEN and CDR2 is SYDVKM. The CDR3 covers 13 residues. The CDR3 region is CASSFSRGLGYTF. The CDR3 DNA reads TGTGCCAGCAGTTTCTCCAGGGGGCTAGGCTACACCTTC.

This rearrangement joins TRBV5-1 to TRBJ1-2; 8 bases are shared with TRBD1. The CDR3 is made up of 15 amino acids. J was trimmed by 0 bases and V by 4 bases; bases with no gene match: 5. Germline loops: CDR1 SGHRS, CDR2 YFSETQ. CDR3 amino acids: CASSMTGDANYGYTF. The CDR3 DNA is TGCGCCAGCAGCATGACAGGGGATGCTAACTATGGCTACACCTTC.